This passage covers 4 T cell receptor beta chains from one sample sequenced in a study of blood T cells in healthy people across ages. With a J-beta primer mix and a sample-barcoded 5' primer, a second PCR ran about 7 to 12 cycles. TCRdb passed the 5' RACE reads through MiXCR, listing each CDR3 protein once. Of over a million distinct CDR3 sequences listed, about 23% are singletons. The same sample was also used in a study of T cells of mothers and their children.

Sequences were obtained from blood. The source is a girl aged 2 to 10 in good health.

This clonotype occurred many times. The chain couples TRBV7-8 to TRBJ2-3; 7 bases map to TRBD2. Germline CDR1 and CDR2: SGHVS and FQNEAQ. CDR3 size: 13 residues. This chain's CDR3 is CASGEGEIDTQYF. CDR3 nucleotide sequence: TGTGCAAGCGGGGAGGGTGAAATAGATACGCAGTATTTT. Together with reference TRBV7-8 and TRBJ2-3, the CDR3 gives the full variable domain: GAGVSQSPRYKVAKRGQDVALRCDPISGHVSLFWYQQALGQGPEFLTYFQNEAQLDKSGLPSDRFFAERPEGSVSTLKIQRTQQEDSAVYLCASGEGEIDTQYFGPGTRLTVL.

This clonotype was recorded at least ten times. The chain carries TRBV7-2 and TRBJ2-1, with 9 bases lining up with TRBD2. The CDR3 extends over 13 amino acids. The germline V gene encodes CDR1 SGHTA and CDR2 FQGNSA. Germline trimming cut 3 bases from V and 14 bases from J; bases unmatched to any gene: 8. The CDR3 spells CASSFGTSTAEFF. In DNA, the CDR3 is TGTGCCAGCAGCTTTGGGACTAGCACTGCCGAGTTCTTC.

This clonotype has only a few counts. This chain connects TRBV5-1 to TRBJ1-4, with D perhaps TRBD1 (5 bases). This CDR3 is built from 14 residues. With 3 bases removed from V and 6 bases from J, the gap between germline ends came to 12 bases. Germline V gene lookup returns CDR1 SGHRS and CDR2 YFSETQ. The CDR3 region has the DNA TGCGCCAGCAGCTCGGGGACTGAGCATGAAAAACTGTTTTTT. This codes for CASSSGTEHEKLFF.

The chain links TRBV13 to TRBJ2-7, with a tentative D call TRBD1 (6 bases). The germline gives CDR1 PRHDT, CDR2 FYEKMQ (reference sequence). The CDR3 consists of 16 residues. The ends were cut back, 4 bases at V and 4 bases at J, with 20 bases in the middle. The CDR3 DNA follows: TGTGCCAGCAGCTCCCCGAACAGGGATGGAGCTTACGAGCAGTACTTC. This gives the protein CASSSPNRDGAYEQYF.